This T cell receptor (beta chain) was identified during a study of shared clonotypes between healthy human individuals. Trimming stripped 4 bases from V and 0 bases from J, with 10 bases between. This CDR3 has 14 amino acids. The germline CDR1 and CDR2 sequences are SGDLS and YYNGEE. This clone has only one observation. The method was immunoSEQ multiplex PCR; TCRdb's version includes in-frame clones alone and lacks a portion of them. The sample shows millions of clones, approximately 90% of them seen only once. Sequenced material: naive CD4+ T cells sorted from blood. The subset: CD45RA+ positively selected. The sequence was obtained from a man between 18 and 35 years old in good health. The chain uses TRBV9 and TRBJ1-2; D gene uncertain. The CDR3 region has the DNA TGTGCCAGCAGCTCCGGACTTGCTAACTATGGCTACACCTTC. It codes for CASSSGLANYGYTF.